One and the same sample provided the 22 T cell receptor beta chains below, sequenced in a study of shared clonotypes between healthy human individuals. Some clones are missing from TCRdb's copy, which holds only in-frame ones; the method was immunoSEQ multiplex PCR. The sample comprises roughly 1,100,000 clones, about 77% of which are singletons, and about 1.5% rests with the top ten. The specimen sequenced was memory CD4+ T cells sorted from blood. The subset denotes: CD45RA-negative fraction. The source is a man aged 18 to 29 in good health.

The chain is built from TRBV7-2 and TRBJ2-1, with a tentative D call TRBD2 (5 bases). CDR3 length: 13 residues. Trimming left V 5 bases short and J 0 bases short, with 5 bases between. The germline gives CDR1 SGHTA, CDR2 FQGNSA. The CDR3 DNA sequence: TGTGCCAGCAGCCGGGGCTCCTACAATGAGCAGTTCTTC. Encoded protein: CASSRGSYNEQFF.

A single count supports this clone. V is TRBV30 and J is TRBJ2-3; tentative D call: TRBD1 (5 bases). Between the trimmed V and J ends, which lost 2 bases and 5 bases, there was a span of 17 bases. CDR1 is GTSNPN and CDR2 is SVGIG in the germline V gene (reference sequence). The CDR3 totals 15 residues. The CDR3 DNA reads TGTGCCTGGAGTAAGGGGAATAAGGCTGGAGATACGCAGTATTTT. It translates to CAWSKGNKAGDTQYF.

The chain links TRBV5-4 to TRBJ1-1, with D possibly matching TRBD1 (5 bases). Trimming removed 2 bases at V and 1 base at J, with 9 bases between. Germline CDR1 is SGHNT and CDR2 is YYREEE (reference sequence). The CDR3 covers 14 residues. In DNA, the CDR3 is TGTGCCAGCAGCTTTAAGGGGACGAACACTGAAGCTTTCTTT. Protein product: CASSFKGTNTEAFF.

V gene TRBV4-3 combines with J gene TRBJ2-7; D perhaps matches TRBD2 (6 bases). Germline values: CDR1 LGHNA, CDR2 YSLEER. With 4 bases removed from V and 0 bases from J, the gap between germline ends came to 13 bases. The length of the CDR3 is 15 residues. The CDR3 region is CASSPHRDSSYEQYF. In DNA, the CDR3 is TGCGCCAGCAGCCCCCACCGGGACTCCTCCTACGAGCAGTACTTC.

The table lists this clone with a few counts. V and J are TRBV28 and TRBJ2-3, with D uncertain. The CDR3 is 12 residues long. CDR1 and CDR2 (germline): MDHEN, SYDVKM. The V and J ends lost 2 bases and 4 bases respectively, with 4 bases between them. In DNA form, the CDR3 reads TGTGCCAGCAGTTTAATAGCAGATACGCAGTATTTT. This codes for CASSLIADTQYF.

Written as DNA, the CDR3 is TGTGCCAGCAGCCCGAGGCGGGCGGGAGTACACGAGCAGTACTTC. This encodes CASSPRRAGVHEQYF. The chain joins TRBV7-9 to TRBJ2-7; 7 bases map to TRBD2. CDR3 length equals 15 residues. The trim removed 5 bases at V and 5 bases at J, leaving 12 bases unmatched. In germline, CDR1 is SEHNR, CDR2 FQNEAQ (reference sequence).

The chain employs TRBV7-9 and TRBJ2-2; D is ambiguous. CDR1 is SEHNR, CDR2 FQNEAQ, per germline (reference sequence). V was trimmed by 2 bases and J by 5 bases, leaving 12 bases between them. The CDR3 loop spans 15 amino acids. The CDR3 reads CASSLLEVGTGELFF. The CDR3 nucleotides read TGTGCCAGCAGCTTATTAGAGGTGGGGACCGGGGAGCTGTTTTTT.

The rearrangement joins TRBV5-1 to TRBJ1-6; the match to TRBD1 covers 7 bases. Germline V lookup: CDR1 SGHRS, CDR2 YFSETQ. This CDR3 contains 15 residues. Losses at the gene ends were 0 bases for V and 6 bases for J; bases not matched to a gene: 3. This CDR3 reads CASSLDRGGNSPLHF. Written as DNA, the CDR3 is TGCGCCAGCAGCTTGGACAGGGGAGGTAATTCACCCCTCCACTTT.

In this sample, this clone turned up once. As DNA, the CDR3 is TGTGCCTGGTCCAACGGGGGACTCTACCCTGGGGGTACCTTC. Translated: CAWSNGGLYPGGTF. The chain is built from TRBV30 and TRBJ1-2; the D gene is possibly TRBD1 (5 bases). The CDR3 contains 14 residues. V gave up 5 bases and J gave up 14 bases, with 27 bases separating them. CDR1 is GTSNPN, CDR2 SVGIG, per germline (reference sequence). Full variable domain (rest looked up from reference TRBV30 and TRBJ1-2): SQTIHQWPATLVQPVGSPLSLECTVEGTSNPNLYWYRQAAGRGLQLLFYSVGIGQISSEVPQNLSASRPQDRQFILSSKKLLLSDSGFYLCAWSNGGLYPGGTFGSGTRLTVV.

The chain uses TRBV5-5 and TRBJ1-2; the D gene is possibly TRBD1 (6 bases). This CDR3 is 13 amino acids long. Germline loops: CDR1 SGHKS, CDR2 YYEKEE (reference sequence). The V end was cut by 5 bases, the J end by 3 bases, with 11 bases between. The CDR3 nucleotides are TGTGCCAGCAGGCCAGGGGAATACTATGGCTACACCTTC. This codes for CASRPGEYYGYTF.

In the case of this clone: Other DNA sequences of this sample code for an identical CDR3. The rearrangement uses TRBV5-1 and TRBJ2-1; no clear D gene. Trimming took off 1 base at V and 7 bases at J, with 6 bases between the two ends. This CDR3 spans 12 amino acids. Germline assignment: CDR1 SGHRS and CDR2 YFSETQ. In DNA form, the CDR3 reads TGCGCCAGCAGCTTGTGGGGAAATGAGCAGTTCTTC. This gives the protein CASSLWGNEQFF.

The chain is built from TRBV6-5 and TRBJ1-5, with a tentative D call TRBD1 (5 bases). Germline CDR1 and CDR2: MNHEY and SVGAGI. Trimming removed 7 bases from V and 8 bases from J, with 18 bases in between. This CDR3 is built from 14 residues. CDR3 bases: TGTGCCAGCATCTCACCCGGGGCAATCAAGCCCCAGCATTTT. This translates into CASISPGAIKPQHF.

With regard to this clone: A much larger clonotype is one base distant, so this may be a read error. The J gene is TRBJ2-1, the V gene TRBV7-9, with 12 bases lining up with TRBD1. This CDR3 has 15 amino acids. Germline values: CDR1 SEHNR, CDR2 FQNEAQ (reference sequence). The junction had 3 bases not matched to a gene; V was cut back by 3 bases and J by 6 bases. The CDR3 here is CASSLGTGGFNEQFF. CDR3 sequence (DNA): TGTGCCAGCAGCTTGGGGACAGGGGGCTTCAATGAGCAGTTCTTC.

The V and J genes are TRBV5-4 and TRBJ2-3, with 7 bases identical to TRBD2. CDR3 size: 14 residues. CDR1 is SGHNT and CDR2 is YYREEE in the germline V gene (reference sequence). V shed 0 bases and J 4 bases; nucleotides not matched to a gene: 2. For the CDR3, the DNA is TGTGCCAGCAGCTTGGAGGGAGGGGCAGATACGCAGTATTTT. The encoded protein is CASSLEGGADTQYF.

The chain employs TRBV6-5 and TRBJ2-7; D perhaps matches TRBD2 (6 bases). Germline V gene sequence: CDR1 MNHEY, CDR2 SVGAGI. Trimming took off 2 bases at V and 0 bases at J, with 14 bases between the two ends. This CDR3 comprises 16 residues. CDR3 nucleotide sequence: TGTGCCAGCAGTTACCGTGATAGCGGAAGCTCCTACGAGCAGTACTTC. Translating it yields CASSYRDSGSSYEQYF.

About this clone itself: The junction differs from germline at one of its ends, possibly a read error. The chain is built from TRBV5-4 and TRBJ2-1; 13 bases align to TRBD2. The germline CDR1 and CDR2 sequences are SGHNT and YYREEE (reference sequence). This CDR3 comprises 17 residues. The CDR3 DNA reads as TGTGCCAGCAGCCTCCCAGGACTAGCGGGAGAACCCAATAAGCAGTTCTTC. This codes for CASSLPGLAGEPNKQFF.

This CDR3 is CASSLDSTEQYF. CDR3 nucleotide sequence: TGTGCCAGCAGCCTAGACAGTACCGAGCAGTACTTC. The chain employs TRBV5-4 and TRBJ2-7; perhaps TRBD1 as D (5 bases). Trimming took off 4 bases at V and 6 bases at J, with 11 bases between the two ends. The CDR3 length is 12 residues. Germline values: CDR1 SGHNT, CDR2 YYREEE (reference sequence).

This clone appeared a single time. The rearrangement joins TRBV14 to TRBJ2-6; 13 bases line up with TRBD2. This CDR3 has 18 residues. CDR1 is SGHDN and CDR2 is FVKESK in the germline V gene. The V gene end was trimmed by 5 bases and the J gene end by 2 bases; junction bases not matched to a gene: 6. Here the CDR3 reads CASSFGLAGAAGANVLTF. The CDR3 coding sequence is TGTGCCAGCAGCTTCGGACTAGCGGGAGCGGCTGGGGCCAACGTCCTGACTTTC.

J is TRBJ2-2 and V is TRBV7-9, with D perhaps assigned TRBD1 or TRBD2 (6 bases each). The germline V gene encodes CDR1 SEHNR and CDR2 FQNEAQ (reference sequence). V lost 3 bases to trimming and J lost 2 bases, with 13 bases between them. The CDR3 spans 16 residues. The CDR3 is CASSFRGQGNTGELFF. CDR3 bases: TGTGCCAGCAGCTTTCGGGGGCAGGGAAACACCGGGGAGCTGTTTTTT.

The chain couples TRBV12-1 to TRBJ2-7; TRBD1 reflects the table's D call only, with no check against the DNA. TRBV12-1 is a recognized pseudogene. The CDR3 totals 12 residues. The chain's CDR3 is CASSPQVYEQYF. The CDR3 DNA follows: TGTGCCAGCAGCCCTCAGGTCTACGAGCAGTACTTC.

The chain uses TRBV6-1 and TRBJ1-5; TRBD1 matches 8 bases. The CDR3 extends over 15 amino acids. The germline V gene has CDR1 MNHNS and CDR2 SASEGT. The V gene end was trimmed by 5 bases and the J gene end by 6 bases; junction bases not matched to a gene: 9. The CDR3 sequence is CASSRSRGQAQPQHF. CDR3 sequence (DNA): TGTGCCAGCAGTAGAAGCAGGGGGCAGGCTCAGCCCCAGCATTTT.

The chain recombines TRBV2 with TRBJ1-5; D may be TRBD1 (6 bases). Germline CDR1 SNHLY, CDR2 FYNNEI. The V gene lost 5 bases and the J gene lost 3 bases, with 11 bases spanning the gap. This CDR3 is 14 amino acids long. CDR3 in amino acids: CASSRTVANQPQHF. CDR3 nucleotide sequence: TGTGCCAGCAGTCGGACAGTGGCCAATCAGCCCCAGCATTTT.